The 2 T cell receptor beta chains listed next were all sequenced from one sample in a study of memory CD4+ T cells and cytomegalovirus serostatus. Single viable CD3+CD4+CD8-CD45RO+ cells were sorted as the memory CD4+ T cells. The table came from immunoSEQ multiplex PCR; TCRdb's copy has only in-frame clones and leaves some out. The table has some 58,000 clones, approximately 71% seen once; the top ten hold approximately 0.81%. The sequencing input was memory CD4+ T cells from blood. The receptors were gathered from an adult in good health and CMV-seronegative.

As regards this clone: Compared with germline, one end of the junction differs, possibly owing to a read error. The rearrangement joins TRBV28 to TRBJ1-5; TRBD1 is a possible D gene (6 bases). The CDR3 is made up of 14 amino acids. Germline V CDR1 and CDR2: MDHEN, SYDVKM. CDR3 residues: CAGRDGGAGQPQHF. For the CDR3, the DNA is TGTGCCGGCAGGGACGGGGGGGCGGGTCAGCCCCAGCATTTT.

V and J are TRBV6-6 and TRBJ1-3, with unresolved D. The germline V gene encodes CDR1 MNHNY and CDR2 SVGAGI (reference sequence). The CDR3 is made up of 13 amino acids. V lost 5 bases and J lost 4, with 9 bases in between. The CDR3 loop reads CASSTYTGNTIYF. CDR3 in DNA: TGTGCCAGCAGTACATACACGGGAAACACCATATATTTT.